These 9 T cell receptor beta chains were all obtained from the same sample, sequenced in a study of CD8+ T cells in alopecia areata. Treatment of the sample: oral pan-JAK inhibitor, 5-10 mg twice daily. cDNA prepared by RNA extraction and subsequent reverse transcription served as the template for sequencing. Clones were sequenced by immunoSEQ multiplex PCR, and TCRdb holds only the in-frame ones, with some missing. Of hundreds of thousands of clones detected, roughly 66% appear once; the ten largest clones hold 0.95% to 1.5%. The sequencing used CD4+ T cells sorted from blood, collected at roughly week 45, from a patient treated with tofacitinib. The source of these receptors is a human donor with alopecia areata.

The J gene is TRBJ2-3, the V gene TRBV10-3; D is unclear. This CDR3 is built from 13 residues. Germline-derived CDR1 and CDR2 are ENHRY and SYGVKD. V lost 4 bases, J lost 1 base, and 6 bases lay in between. The CDR3 protein is CAISGRGTDTQYF. CDR3 nucleotide sequence: TGTGCCATCAGTGGTCGGGGCACAGATACGCAGTATTTT.

The genes are TRBV30 and TRBJ2-3, with TRBD2 matching over 11 bases. The V segment lost 4 bases and the J segment 2 bases; nucleotides outside the gene matches: 8. This CDR3 is built from 16 residues. The germline CDR1 and CDR2 sequences are GTSNPN and SVGIG (reference sequence). CDR3 coding DNA: TGTGCCTGGAACGGGGGGACTAGCGGCAACACAGATACGCAGTATTTT. Protein sequence: CAWNGGTSGNTDTQYF.

V is TRBV29-1 and J is TRBJ2-2; 7 bases agree with TRBD2. V lost 6 bases, J lost 0 bases, and 7 bases stayed unmatched. The CDR3 has 15 residues. From germline, CDR1 is SQVTM and CDR2 ANQGSEA. CDR3 DNA: TGCAGCGTGGGAACGGGGGGTTCGAACACCGGGGAGCTGTTTTTT. Translated: CSVGTGGSNTGELFF.

The CDR3 region has the DNA TGTGCCAGCAGCCCCGAGGGACTAGCAGGTCACAGCGGGGAGCTGTTTTTT. Translation: CASSPEGLAGHSGELFF. The J gene is TRBJ2-2, the V gene TRBV7-3, with TRBD2 identical over 9 bases. The CDR3 is 17 residues long. Germline values: CDR1 SGHTA, CDR2 FQGTGA. V trimming: 5 bases; J trimming: 7 bases; junction bases outside the gene matches: 14.

The V and J genes are TRBV29-1 and TRBJ1-5; 7 positions agree with TRBD1. J lost 4 bases, V lost 5 bases, and 8 bases had no gene match. The CDR3 totals 14 residues. Germline-derived CDR1 and CDR2 are SQVTM and ANQGSEA. The CDR3 DNA reads TGCAGCGTTATCGGGACAGAGACAAATCAGCCCCAGCATTTT. As protein: CSVIGTETNQPQHF. Variable domain in full (rest from reference TRBV29-1 and TRBJ1-5): SAVISQKPSRDICQRGTSLTIQCQVDSQVTMMFWYRQQPGQSLTLIATANQGSEATYESGFVIDKFPISRPNLTFSTLTVSNMSPEDSSIYLCSVIGTETNQPQHFGDGTRLSIL.

The chain employs TRBV7-8 and TRBJ2-7, with 9 bases lining up with TRBD1. Germline V lookup: CDR1 SGHVS, CDR2 FQNEAQ. V lost 2 bases and J lost 7; bases outside the gene matches: 9. The CDR3 length is 15 residues. CDR3 coding DNA: TGTGCCAGCAGCTTATTCAGGACAGGGGCCTCAGAGCAGTACTTC. It specifies CASSLFRTGASEQYF.

V usage is TRBV5-1 and J usage is TRBJ1-1; perhaps TRBD1 as D (6 bases). This CDR3 region has 13 residues. Germline values: CDR1 SGHRS, CDR2 YFSETQ. The V and J ends lost 0 bases and 8 bases respectively, with 11 bases between them. CDR3 in amino acids: CASSLEGVKEAFF. As DNA, the CDR3 is TGCGCCAGCAGCTTGGAGGGGGTAAAAGAAGCTTTCTTT.

The gene calls are TRBV20-1 and TRBJ1-2; tentatively, D is TRBD1 (5 bases). This CDR3 comprises 11 residues. Trimming left V 6 bases short and J 2 bases short, with 7 bases between. CDR1 is DFQATT, CDR2 SNEGSKA, per germline (reference sequence). This CDR3 is CSAEGNYGYTF. CDR3 DNA sequence: TGCAGTGCCGAGGGGAACTATGGCTACACCTTC.

In this sample, this clone turned up a few times. This rearrangement joins TRBV7-2 to TRBJ2-3; D gene unclear. The CDR3 extends over 15 amino acids. V gave up 4 bases and J gave up 0 bases, with 11 bases separating them. Germline V gene lookup returns CDR1 SGHTA and CDR2 FQGNSA. This CDR3 is CASSSSPTSTDTQYF. CDR3 sequence (DNA): TGTGCCAGCAGCTCCAGTCCGACAAGCACAGATACGCAGTATTTT.